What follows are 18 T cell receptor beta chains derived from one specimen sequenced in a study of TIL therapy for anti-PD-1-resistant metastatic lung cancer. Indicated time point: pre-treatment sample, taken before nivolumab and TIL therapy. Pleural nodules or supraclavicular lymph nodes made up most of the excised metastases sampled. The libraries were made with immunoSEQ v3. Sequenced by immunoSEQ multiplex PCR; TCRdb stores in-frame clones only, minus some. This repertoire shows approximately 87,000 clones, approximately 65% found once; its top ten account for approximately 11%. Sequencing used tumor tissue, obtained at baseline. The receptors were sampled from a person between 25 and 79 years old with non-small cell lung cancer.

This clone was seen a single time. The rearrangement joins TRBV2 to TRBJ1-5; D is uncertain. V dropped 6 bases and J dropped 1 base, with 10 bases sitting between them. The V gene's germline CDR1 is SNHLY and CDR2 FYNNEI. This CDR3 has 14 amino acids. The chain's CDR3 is CASRAQRSNQPQHF. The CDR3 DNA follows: TGTGCCAGCAGAGCTCAGCGGAGCAATCAGCCCCAGCATTTT.

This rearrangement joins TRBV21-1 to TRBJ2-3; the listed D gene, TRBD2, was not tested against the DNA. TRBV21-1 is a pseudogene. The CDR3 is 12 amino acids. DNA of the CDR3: TGTGCCAGCAGCAAAGATAGAGATACGCAGTATTTT. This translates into CASSKDRDTQYF.

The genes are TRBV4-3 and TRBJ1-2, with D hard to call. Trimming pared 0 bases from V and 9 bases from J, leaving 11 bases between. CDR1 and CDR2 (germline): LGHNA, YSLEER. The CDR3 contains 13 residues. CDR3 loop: CASSQELLSSYTF. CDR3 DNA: TGCGCCAGCAGCCAAGAATTATTGAGTAGCTACACCTTC.

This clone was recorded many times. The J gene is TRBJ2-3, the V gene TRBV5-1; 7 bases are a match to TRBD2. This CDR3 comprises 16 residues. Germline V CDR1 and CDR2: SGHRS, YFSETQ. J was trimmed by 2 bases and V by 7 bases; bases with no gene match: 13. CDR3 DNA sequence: TGCGCCAGCTCTAGGGCGGGAGATCCCCCCACAGATACGCAGTATTTT. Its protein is CASSRAGDPPTDTQYF.

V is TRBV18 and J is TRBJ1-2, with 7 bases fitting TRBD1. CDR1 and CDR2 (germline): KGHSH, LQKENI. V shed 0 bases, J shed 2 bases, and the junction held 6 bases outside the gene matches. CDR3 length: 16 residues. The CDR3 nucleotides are TGTGCCAGCTCACCACCGACGGCAGGGGGAAACTATGGCTACACCTTC. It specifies CASSPPTAGGNYGYTF.

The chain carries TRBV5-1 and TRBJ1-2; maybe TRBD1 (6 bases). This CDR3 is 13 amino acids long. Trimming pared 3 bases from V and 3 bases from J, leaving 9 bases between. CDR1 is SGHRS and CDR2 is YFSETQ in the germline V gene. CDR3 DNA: TGCGCCAGCAGCTCCAGACAGGACTATGGCTACACCTTC. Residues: CASSSRQDYGYTF.

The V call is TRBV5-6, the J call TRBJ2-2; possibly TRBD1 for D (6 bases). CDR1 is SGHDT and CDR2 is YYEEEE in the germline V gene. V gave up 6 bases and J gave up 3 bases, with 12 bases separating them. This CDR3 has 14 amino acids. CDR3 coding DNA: TGTGCCAGCACCCGGGACATCGACACCGGGGAGCTGTTTTTT. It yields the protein CASTRDIDTGELFF. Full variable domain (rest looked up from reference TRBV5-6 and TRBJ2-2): DAGVTQSPTHLIKTRGQQVTLRCSPKSGHDTVSWYQQALGQGPQFIFQYYEEEERQRGNFPDRFSGHQFPNYSSELNVNALLLGDSALYLCASTRDIDTGELFFGEGSRLTVL.

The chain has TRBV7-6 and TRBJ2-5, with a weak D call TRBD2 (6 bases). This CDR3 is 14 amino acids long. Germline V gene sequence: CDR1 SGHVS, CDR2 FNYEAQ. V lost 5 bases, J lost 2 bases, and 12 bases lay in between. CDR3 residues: CASSLGGNQETQYF. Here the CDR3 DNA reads TGTGCCAGCAGCCTCGGAGGGAATCAAGAGACCCAGTACTTC.

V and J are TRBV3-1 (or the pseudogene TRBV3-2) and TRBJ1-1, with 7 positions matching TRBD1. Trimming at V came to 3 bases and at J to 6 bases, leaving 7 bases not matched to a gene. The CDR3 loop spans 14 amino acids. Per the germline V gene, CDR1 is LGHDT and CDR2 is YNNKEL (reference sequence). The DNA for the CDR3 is TGTGCCAGCAGCCATGCGGAGGGGGCCGCTGAAGCTTTCTTT. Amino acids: CASSHAEGAAEAFF.

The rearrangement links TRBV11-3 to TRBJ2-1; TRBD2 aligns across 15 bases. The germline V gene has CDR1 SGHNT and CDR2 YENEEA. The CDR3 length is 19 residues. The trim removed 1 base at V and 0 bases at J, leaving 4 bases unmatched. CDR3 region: CASSLAGTSGGSSYNEQFF. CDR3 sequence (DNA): TGTGCCAGCAGCTTAGCCGGGACTAGCGGGGGGAGCTCCTACAATGAGCAGTTCTTC.

DNA of the CDR3: TGTGCCAGCAGTGAAGCCCCAGCCTTTGGAAACACCATATATTTT. Translated, it gives CASSEAPAFGNTIYF. The chain recombines TRBV6-1 with TRBJ1-3, with unresolved D. CDR3 size: 15 residues. Germline lookup yields CDR1 MNHNS and CDR2 SASEGT. V lost 0 bases, J lost 3 bases, and 9 bases lay in between.

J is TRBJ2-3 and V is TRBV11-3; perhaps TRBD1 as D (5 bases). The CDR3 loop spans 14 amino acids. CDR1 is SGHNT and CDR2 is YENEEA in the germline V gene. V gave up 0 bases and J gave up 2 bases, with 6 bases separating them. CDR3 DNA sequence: TGTGCCAGCAGCTTAGACAGGGCCACAGATACGCAGTATTTT. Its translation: CASSLDRATDTQYF.

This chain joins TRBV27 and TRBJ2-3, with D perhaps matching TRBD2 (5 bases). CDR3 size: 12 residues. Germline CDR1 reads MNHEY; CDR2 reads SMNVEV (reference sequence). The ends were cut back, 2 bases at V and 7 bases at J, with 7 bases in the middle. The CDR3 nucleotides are TGTGCCAGCAGTTTACGGGGAAATACGCAGTATTTT. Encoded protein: CASSLRGNTQYF.

The DNA for the CDR3 is TGTGCCAGCAGCCAGGGGGAGGGGTGGGAGCAGTACTTC. Translation: CASSQGEGWEQYF. The V and J genes are TRBV4-2 and TRBJ2-7; 7 bases are a match to TRBD2. V lost 3 bases, J lost 7 bases, and 6 bases stayed unmatched. The CDR3 covers 13 residues. The germline gives CDR1 LGHNA, CDR2 YNFKEQ.

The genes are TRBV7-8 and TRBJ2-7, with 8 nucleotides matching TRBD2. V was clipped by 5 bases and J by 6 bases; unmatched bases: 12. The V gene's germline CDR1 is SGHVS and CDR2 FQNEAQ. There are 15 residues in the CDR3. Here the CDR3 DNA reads TGTGCCAGCAGCACCTCCCCGGGACTAGGTGGCGAGCAGTACTTC. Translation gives CASSTSPGLGGEQYF.

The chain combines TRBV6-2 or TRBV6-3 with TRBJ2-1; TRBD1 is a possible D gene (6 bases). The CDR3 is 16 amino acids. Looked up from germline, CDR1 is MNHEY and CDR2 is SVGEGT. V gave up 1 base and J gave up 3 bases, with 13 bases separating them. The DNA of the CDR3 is TGTGCCAGCAGTTACTGGGGGCGCGGGTTCTACAATGAGCAGTTCTTC. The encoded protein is CASSYWGRGFYNEQFF.

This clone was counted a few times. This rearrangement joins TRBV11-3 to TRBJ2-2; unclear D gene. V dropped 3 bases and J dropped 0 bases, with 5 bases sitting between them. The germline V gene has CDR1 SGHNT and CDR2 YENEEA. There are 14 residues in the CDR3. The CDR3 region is CASSFLANTGELFF. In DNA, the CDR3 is TGTGCCAGCAGCTTCCTAGCGAACACCGGGGAGCTGTTTTTT. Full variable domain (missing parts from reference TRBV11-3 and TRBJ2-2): EAGVVQSPRYKIIEKKQPVAFWCNPISGHNTLYWYLQNLGQGPELLIRYENEEAVDDSQLPKDRFSAERLKGVDSTLKIQPAELGDSAVYLCASSFLANTGELFFGEGSRLTVL.

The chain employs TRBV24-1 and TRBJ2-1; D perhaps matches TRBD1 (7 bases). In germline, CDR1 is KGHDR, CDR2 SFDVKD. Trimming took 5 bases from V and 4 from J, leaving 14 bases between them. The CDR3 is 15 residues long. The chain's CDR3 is CATSAQGGGYNEQFF. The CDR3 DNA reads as TGTGCCACCAGTGCCCAGGGGGGCGGGTACAATGAGCAGTTCTTC.